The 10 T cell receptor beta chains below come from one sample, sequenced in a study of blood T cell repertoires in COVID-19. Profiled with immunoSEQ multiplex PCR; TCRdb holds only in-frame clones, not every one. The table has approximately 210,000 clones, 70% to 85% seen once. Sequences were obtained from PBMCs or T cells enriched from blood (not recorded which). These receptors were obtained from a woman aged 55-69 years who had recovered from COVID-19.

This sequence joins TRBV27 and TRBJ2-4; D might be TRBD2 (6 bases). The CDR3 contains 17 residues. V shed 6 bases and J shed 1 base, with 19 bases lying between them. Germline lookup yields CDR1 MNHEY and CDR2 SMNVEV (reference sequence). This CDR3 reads CASSPFLGAGAKNIQYF. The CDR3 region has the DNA TGTGCCAGCAGCCCCTTTTTAGGGGCGGGGGCCAAAAACATTCAGTACTTC.

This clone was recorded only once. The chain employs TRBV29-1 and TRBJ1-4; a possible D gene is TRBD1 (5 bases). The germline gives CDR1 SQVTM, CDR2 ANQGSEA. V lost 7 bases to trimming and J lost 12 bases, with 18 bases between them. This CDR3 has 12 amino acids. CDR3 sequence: CSAAGGTRELFF. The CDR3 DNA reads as TGCAGCGCCGCGGGGGGTACCAGGGAACTGTTTTTT.

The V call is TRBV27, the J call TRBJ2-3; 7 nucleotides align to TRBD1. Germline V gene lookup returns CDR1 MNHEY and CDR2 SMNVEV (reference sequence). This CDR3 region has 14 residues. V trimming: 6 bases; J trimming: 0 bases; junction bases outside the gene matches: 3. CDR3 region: CASRDRTSTDTQYF. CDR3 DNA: TGTGCCAGCAGGGACAGGACTAGCACAGATACGCAGTATTTT.

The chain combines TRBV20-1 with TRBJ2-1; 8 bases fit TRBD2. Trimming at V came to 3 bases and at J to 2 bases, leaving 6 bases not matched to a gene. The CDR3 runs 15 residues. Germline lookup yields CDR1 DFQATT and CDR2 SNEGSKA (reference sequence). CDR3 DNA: TGCAGTGCTAGTGAGCGGGGGAAAGCCTACAATGAGCAGTTCTTC. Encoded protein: CSASERGKAYNEQFF.

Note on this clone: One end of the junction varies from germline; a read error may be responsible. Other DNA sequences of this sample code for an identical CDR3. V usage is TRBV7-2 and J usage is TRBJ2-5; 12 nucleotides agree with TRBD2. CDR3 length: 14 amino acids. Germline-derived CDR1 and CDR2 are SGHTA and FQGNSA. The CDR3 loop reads CASSLAGGPETQYF. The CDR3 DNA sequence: TGTGCCAGCAGCCTAGCGGGGGGGCCAGAGACCCAGTACTTC.

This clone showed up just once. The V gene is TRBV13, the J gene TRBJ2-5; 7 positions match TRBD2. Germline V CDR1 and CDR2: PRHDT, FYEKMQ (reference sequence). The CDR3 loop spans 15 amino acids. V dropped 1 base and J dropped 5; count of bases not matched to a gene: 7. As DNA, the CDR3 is TGTGCCAGCAGCTTAGAGGGTCGGGGGGATGAGACCCAGTACTTC. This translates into CASSLEGRGDETQYF. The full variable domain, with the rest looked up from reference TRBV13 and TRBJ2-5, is AAGVIQSPRHLIKEKRETATLKCYPIPRHDTVYWYQQGPGQDPQFLISFYEKMQSDKGSIPDRFSAQQFSDYHSELNMSSLELGDSALYFCASSLEGRGDETQYFGPGTRLLVL.

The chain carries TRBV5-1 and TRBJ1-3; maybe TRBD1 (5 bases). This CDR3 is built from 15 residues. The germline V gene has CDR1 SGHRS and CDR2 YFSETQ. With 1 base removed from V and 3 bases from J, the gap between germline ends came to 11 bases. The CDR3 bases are TGCGCCAGCAGCTTGTTCGGTGACAGTGGAAACACCATATATTTT. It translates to CASSLFGDSGNTIYF.

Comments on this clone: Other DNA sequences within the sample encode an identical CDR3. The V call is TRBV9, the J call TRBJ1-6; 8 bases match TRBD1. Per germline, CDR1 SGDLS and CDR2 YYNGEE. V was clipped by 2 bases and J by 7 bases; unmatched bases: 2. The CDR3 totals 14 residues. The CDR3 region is CASSVDRGNSPLHF. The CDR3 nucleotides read TGTGCCAGCAGCGTTGACAGGGGCAATTCACCCCTCCACTTT.

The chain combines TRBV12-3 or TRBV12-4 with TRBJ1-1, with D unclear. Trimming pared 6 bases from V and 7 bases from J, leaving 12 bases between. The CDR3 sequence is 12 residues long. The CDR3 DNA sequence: TGTGCCAGCAGATACGGTCTTTTTGAAGCTTTCTTT. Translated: CASRYGLFEAFF.

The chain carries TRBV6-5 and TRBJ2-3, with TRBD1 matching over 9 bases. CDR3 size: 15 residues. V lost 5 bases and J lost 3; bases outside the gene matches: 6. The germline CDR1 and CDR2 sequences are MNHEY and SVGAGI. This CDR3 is CASSTGQGLTDTQYF. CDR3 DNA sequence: TGTGCCAGCAGTACGGGACAGGGATTGACAGATACGCAGTATTTT.